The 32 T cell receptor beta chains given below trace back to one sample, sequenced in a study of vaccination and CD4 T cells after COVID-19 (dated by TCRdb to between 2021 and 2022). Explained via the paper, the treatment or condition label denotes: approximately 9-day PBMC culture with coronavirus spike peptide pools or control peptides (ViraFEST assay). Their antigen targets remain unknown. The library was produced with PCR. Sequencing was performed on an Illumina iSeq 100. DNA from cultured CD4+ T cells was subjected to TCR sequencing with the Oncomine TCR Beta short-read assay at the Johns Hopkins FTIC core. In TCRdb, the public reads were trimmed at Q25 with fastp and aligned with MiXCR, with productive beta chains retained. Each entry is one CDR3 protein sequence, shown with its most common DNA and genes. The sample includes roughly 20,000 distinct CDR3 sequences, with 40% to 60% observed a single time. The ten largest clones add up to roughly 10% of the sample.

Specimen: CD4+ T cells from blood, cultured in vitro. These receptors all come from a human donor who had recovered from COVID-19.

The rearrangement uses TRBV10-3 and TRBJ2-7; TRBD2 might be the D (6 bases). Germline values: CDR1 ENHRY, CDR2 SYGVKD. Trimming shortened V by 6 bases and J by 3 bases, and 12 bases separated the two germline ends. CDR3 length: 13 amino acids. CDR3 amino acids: CAIRRGESYEQYF. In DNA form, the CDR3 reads TGTGCCATCAGGCGGGGAGAGAGCTACGAGCAGTACTTC.

The CDR3 coding sequence is TGTGCCAGCAGTGAACAAAATTCCGAGAATCAGCCCCAGCATTTT. It is translated as CASSEQNSENQPQHF. The V call is TRBV6-1, the J call TRBJ1-5; no firm D call. CDR1 and CDR2 (germline): MNHNS, SASEGT. CDR3 length equals 15 residues. V was pared by 2 bases and J by 4 bases, with 12 bases between.

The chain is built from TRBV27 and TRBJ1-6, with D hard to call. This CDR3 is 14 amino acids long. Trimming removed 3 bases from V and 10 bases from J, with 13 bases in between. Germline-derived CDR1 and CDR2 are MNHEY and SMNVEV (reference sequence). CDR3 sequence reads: CASSFREGWSPLHF. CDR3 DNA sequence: TGTGCCAGCAGTTTCCGGGAGGGTTGGTCACCCCTCCACTTT.

This CDR3 is CASSLALGGGNEQFF. The DNA for the CDR3 is TGTGCCAGCAGCTTAGCGCTAGGCGGGGGCAATGAGCAGTTCTTC. The chain links TRBV7-9 to TRBJ2-1; the match to TRBD2 covers 7 bases. Germline values: CDR1 SEHNR, CDR2 FQNEAQ (reference sequence). The CDR3 loop spans 15 amino acids. With 0 bases clipped from V and 6 bases from J, the junction kept 5 bases outside the gene matches.

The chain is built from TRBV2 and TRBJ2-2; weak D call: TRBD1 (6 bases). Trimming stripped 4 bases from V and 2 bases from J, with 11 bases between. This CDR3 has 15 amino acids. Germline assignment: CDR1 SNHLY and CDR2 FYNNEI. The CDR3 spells CASSADRFNTGELFF. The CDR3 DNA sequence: TGTGCCAGCAGTGCCGACAGGTTTAACACCGGGGAGCTGTTTTTT. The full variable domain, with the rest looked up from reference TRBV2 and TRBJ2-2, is EPEVTQTPSHQVTQMGQEVILRCVPISNHLYFYWYRQILGQKVEFLVSFYNNEISEKSEIFDDQFSVERPDGSNFTLKIRSTKLEDSAMYFCASSADRFNTGELFFGEGSRLTVL.

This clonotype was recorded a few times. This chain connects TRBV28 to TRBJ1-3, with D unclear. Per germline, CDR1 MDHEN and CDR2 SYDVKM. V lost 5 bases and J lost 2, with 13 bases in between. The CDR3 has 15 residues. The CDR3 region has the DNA TGTGCCAGCAGTGCCCATCTTGGGGCTGGAAACACCATATATTTT. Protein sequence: CASSAHLGAGNTIYF.

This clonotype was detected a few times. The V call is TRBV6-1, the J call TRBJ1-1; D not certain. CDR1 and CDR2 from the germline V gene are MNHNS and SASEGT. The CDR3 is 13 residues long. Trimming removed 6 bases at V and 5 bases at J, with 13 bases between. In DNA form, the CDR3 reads TGTGCCAGCAGCTTTATGGGGTCGACTGAAGCTTTCTTT. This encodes CASSFMGSTEAFF.

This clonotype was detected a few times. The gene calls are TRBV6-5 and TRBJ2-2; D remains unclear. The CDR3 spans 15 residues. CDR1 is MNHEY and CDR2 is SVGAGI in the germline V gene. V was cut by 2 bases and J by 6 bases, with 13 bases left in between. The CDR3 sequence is CASSYTMRIPGELFF. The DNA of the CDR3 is TGTGCCAGCAGTTACACAATGAGGATTCCCGGGGAGCTGTTTTTT.

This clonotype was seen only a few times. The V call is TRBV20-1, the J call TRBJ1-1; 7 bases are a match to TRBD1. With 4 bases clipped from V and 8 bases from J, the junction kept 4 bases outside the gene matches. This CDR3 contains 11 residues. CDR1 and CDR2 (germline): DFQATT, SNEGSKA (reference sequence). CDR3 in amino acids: CSAIGTVEAFF. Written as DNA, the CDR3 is TGCAGTGCTATTGGGACAGTCGAAGCTTTCTTT.

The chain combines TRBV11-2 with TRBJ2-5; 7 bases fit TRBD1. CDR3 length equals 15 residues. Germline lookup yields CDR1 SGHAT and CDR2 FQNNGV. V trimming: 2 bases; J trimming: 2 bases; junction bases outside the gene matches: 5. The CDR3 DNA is TGTGCCAGCAGCTTAAGGGGGACAGATCAAGAGACCCAGTACTTC. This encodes CASSLRGTDQETQYF.

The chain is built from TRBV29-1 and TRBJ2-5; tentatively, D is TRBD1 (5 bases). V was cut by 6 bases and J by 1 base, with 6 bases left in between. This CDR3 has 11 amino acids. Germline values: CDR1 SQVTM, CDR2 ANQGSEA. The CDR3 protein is CSVGVQETQYF. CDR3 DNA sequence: TGCAGCGTAGGGGTCCAAGAGACCCAGTACTTC.

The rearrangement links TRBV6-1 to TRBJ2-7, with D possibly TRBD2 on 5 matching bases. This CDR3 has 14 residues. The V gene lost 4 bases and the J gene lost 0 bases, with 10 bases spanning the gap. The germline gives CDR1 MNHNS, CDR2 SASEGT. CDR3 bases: TGTGCCAGCAGTGGAGACTACTCCTCCTACGAGCAGTACTTC. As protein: CASSGDYSSYEQYF.

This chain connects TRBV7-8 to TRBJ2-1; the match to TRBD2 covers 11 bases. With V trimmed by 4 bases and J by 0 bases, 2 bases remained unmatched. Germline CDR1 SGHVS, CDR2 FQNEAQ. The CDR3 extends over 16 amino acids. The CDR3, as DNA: TGTGCCAGCAGCTCCGGGACTAGCGGCTCCTACAATGAGCAGTTCTTC. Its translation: CASSSGTSGSYNEQFF.

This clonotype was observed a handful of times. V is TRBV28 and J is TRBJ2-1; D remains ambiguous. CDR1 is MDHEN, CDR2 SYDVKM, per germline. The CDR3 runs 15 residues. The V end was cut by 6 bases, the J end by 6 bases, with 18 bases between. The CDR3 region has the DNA TGTGCCAGCAGCCCAGTGATGGAGCACTCCAATGAGCAGTTCTTC. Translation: CASSPVMEHSNEQFF.

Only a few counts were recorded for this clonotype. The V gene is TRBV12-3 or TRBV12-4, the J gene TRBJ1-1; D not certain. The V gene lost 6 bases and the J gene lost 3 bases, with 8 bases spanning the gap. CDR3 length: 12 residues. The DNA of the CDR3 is TGTGCCAGCAGCCCCGAGTACACTGAAGCTTTCTTT. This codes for CASSPEYTEAFF.

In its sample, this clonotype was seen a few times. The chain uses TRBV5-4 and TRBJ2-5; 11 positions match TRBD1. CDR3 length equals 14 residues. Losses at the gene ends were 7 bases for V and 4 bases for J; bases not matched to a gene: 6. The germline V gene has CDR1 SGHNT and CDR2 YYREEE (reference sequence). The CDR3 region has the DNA TGTGCCAGCTCTCCGGGACAGGGGGTAGAGACCCAGTACTTC. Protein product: CASSPGQGVETQYF.

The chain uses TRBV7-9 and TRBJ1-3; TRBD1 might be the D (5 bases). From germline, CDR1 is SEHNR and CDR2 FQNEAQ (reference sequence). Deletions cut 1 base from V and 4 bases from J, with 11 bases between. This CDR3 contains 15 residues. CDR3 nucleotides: TGTGCCAGCAGCTTAGGACAGTCGGTCGGAAACACCATATATTTT. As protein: CASSLGQSVGNTIYF.

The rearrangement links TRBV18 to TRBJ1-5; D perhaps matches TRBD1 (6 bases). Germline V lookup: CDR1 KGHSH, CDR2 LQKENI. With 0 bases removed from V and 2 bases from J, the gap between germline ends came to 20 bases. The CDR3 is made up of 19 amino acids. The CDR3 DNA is TGTGCCAGCTCACCACCCGAGGTCCTACAGGGCGAGGGCAATCAGCCCCAGCATTTT. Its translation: CASSPPEVLQGEGNQPQHF.

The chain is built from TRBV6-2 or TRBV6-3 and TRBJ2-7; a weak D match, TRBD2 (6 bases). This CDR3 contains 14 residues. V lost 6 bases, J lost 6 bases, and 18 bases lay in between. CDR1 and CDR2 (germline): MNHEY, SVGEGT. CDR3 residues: CASRAGTDGGEQYF. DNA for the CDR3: TGTGCCAGCAGAGCCGGGACGGACGGGGGCGAGCAGTACTTC.

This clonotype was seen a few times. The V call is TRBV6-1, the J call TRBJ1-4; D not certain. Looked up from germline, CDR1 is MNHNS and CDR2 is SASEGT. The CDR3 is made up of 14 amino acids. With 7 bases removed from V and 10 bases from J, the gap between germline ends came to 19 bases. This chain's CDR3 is CASTVASGVRKLFF. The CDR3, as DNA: TGTGCCAGCACCGTAGCTAGTGGGGTCCGAAAACTGTTTTTT.

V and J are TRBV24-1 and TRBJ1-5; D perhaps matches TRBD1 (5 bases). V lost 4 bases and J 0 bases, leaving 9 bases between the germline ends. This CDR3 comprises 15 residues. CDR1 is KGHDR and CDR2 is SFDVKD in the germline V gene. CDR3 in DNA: TGTGCCACCAGTGAATCGGGACTTAGCAATCAGCCCCAGCATTTT. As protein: CATSESGLSNQPQHF.

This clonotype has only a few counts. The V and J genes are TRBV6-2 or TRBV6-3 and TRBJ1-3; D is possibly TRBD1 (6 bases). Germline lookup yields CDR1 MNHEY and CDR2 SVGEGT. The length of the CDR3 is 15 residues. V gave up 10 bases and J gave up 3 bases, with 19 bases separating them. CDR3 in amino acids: CATFRSGDRGNTIYF. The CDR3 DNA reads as TGTGCCACCTTCAGATCAGGGGATCGTGGAAACACCATATATTTT.

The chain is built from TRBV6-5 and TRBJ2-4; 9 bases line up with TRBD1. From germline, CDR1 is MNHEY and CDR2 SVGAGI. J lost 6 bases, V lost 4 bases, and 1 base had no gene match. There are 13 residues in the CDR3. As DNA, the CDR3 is TGTGCCAGCAGTTCGGGACAGGGAAACATTCAGTACTTC. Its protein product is CASSSGQGNIQYF.

The CDR3: CASSLTYGGGSGYTF. Here the CDR3 DNA reads TGTGCCAGCAGCTTAACGTACGGGGGCGGATCTGGCTACACCTTC. The chain is built from TRBV7-3 and TRBJ1-2; TRBD1 is a possible D gene (6 bases). The CDR3 extends over 15 amino acids. V lost 0 bases to trimming and J lost 7 bases, with 15 bases between them. Per germline, CDR1 SGHTA and CDR2 FQGTGA.

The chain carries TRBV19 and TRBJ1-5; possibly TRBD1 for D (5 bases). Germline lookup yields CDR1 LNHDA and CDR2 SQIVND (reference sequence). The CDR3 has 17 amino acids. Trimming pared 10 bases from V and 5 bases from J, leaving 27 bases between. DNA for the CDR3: TGTGCCACCTCCCCCCGGGACCGTGCCATTTTTGATCAGCCCCAGCATTTT. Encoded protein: CATSPRDRAIFDQPQHF.

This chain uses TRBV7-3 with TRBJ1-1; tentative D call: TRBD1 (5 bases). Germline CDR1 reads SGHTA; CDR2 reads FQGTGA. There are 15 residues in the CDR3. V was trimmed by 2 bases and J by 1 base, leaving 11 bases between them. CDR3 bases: TGTGCCAGCAGCTTATGGGGCGCAGGGAACACTGAAGCTTTCTTT. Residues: CASSLWGAGNTEAFF. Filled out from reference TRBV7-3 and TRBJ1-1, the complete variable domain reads GAGVSQTPSNKVTEKGKYVELRCDPISGHTALYWYRQSLGQGPEFLIYFQGTGAADDSGLPNDRFFAVRPEGSVSTLKIQRTERGDSAVYLCASSLWGAGNTEAFFGQGTRLTVV.

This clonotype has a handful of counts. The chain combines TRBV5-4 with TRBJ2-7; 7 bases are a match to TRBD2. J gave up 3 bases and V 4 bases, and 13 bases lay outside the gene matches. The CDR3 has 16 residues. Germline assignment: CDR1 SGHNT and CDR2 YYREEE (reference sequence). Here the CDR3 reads CASSPPGGADYYEQYF. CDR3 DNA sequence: TGTGCCAGCAGCCCCCCGGGGGGAGCGGACTACTACGAGCAGTACTTC.

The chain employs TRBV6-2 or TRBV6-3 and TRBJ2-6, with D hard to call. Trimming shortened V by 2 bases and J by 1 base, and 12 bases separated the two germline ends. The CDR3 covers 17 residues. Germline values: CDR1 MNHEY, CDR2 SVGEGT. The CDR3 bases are TGTGCCAGCAGTTACGCAGGTCCATTATCTGGGGCCAACGTCCTGACTTTC. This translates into CASSYAGPLSGANVLTF.

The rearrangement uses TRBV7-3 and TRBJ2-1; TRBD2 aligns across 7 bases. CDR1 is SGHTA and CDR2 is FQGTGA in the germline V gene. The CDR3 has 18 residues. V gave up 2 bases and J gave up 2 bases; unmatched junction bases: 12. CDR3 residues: CASSLGGNSGFAYNEQFF. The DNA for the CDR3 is TGTGCCAGCAGCTTAGGGGGTAATAGCGGGTTCGCCTACAATGAGCAGTTCTTC.

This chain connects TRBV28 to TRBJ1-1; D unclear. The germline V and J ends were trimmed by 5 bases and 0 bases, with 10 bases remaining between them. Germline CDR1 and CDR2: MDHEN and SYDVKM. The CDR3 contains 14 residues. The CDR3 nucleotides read TGTGCCAGCAGTCCGCAGGCGTTGAACACTGAAGCTTTCTTT. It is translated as CASSPQALNTEAFF.

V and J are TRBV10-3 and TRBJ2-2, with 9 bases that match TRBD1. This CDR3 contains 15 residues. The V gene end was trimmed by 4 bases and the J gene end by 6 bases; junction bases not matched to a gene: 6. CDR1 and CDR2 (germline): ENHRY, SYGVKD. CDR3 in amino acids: CAISVGQGGSGELFF. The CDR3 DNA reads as TGTGCCATCAGTGTGGGACAGGGTGGCTCCGGGGAGCTGTTTTTT.

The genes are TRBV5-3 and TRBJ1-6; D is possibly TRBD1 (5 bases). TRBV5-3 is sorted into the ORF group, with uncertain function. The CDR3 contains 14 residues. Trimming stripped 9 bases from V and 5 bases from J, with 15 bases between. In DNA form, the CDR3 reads TGTGCCACCAAGCGAAGGGACCATAATTCACCCCTCCACTTT. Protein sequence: CATKRRDHNSPLHF.